One sample yielded the 15 T cell receptor beta chains listed below, sequenced in a study of blood T cell repertoires in COVID-19. Generated by immunoSEQ multiplex PCR, the TCRdb table keeps only in-frame clones and is missing some. Found here are 78,000 or so clones, 65% to 90% of them singletons; the top ten hold about 6%. The material sequenced was peripheral blood. Source of these receptors: a woman aged 55-75 years with acute or convalescent COVID-19.

This chain uses TRBV4-1 with TRBJ1-2, with D hard to call. This CDR3 region has 15 residues. V shed 1 base and J shed 1 base, with 10 bases lying between them. CDR1 and CDR2 (germline): MGHRA, YSYEKL. The DNA for the CDR3 is TGCGCCAGCAGCCAAGTGGCAGATTTTAACTATGGCTACACCTTC. Translation gives CASSQVADFNYGYTF.

This chain connects TRBV5-4 to TRBJ2-5; D may be TRBD1 (6 bases). Trimming removed 5 bases at V and 2 bases at J, with 7 bases between. The CDR3 runs to 12 residues. CDR1 and CDR2 from the germline V gene are SGHNT and YYREEE (reference sequence). The chain's CDR3 is CASRQGQETQYF. In DNA, the CDR3 is TGTGCCAGCAGGCAGGGGCAAGAGACCCAGTACTTC.

The V call is TRBV3-1 (or the pseudogene TRBV3-2), the J call TRBJ2-7, with 10 bases identical to TRBD1. V shed 2 bases, J shed 5 bases, and the junction held 9 bases outside the gene matches. Germline CDR1 and CDR2: LGHDT and YNNKEL (reference sequence). This CDR3 is built from 16 residues. CDR3 amino acids: CASSQRRDRGRDEQYF. The CDR3 region has the DNA TGTGCCAGCAGCCAAAGGCGGGACAGGGGTCGGGACGAGCAGTACTTC.

The rearrangement uses TRBV27 and TRBJ2-3, with D possibly being TRBD2 (6 bases). The CDR3 extends over 13 amino acids. Germline lookup yields CDR1 MNHEY and CDR2 SMNVEV (reference sequence). The V gene lost 1 base and the J gene lost 8 bases, with 10 bases spanning the gap. The CDR3 DNA is TGTGCCAGCAGTTTATGGGGGGTGGGTACGCAGTATTTT. The encoded protein is CASSLWGVGTQYF.

This clone was counted only a few times. J is TRBJ1-4 and V is TRBV6-5; 11 nucleotides agree with TRBD1. Germline V gene lookup returns CDR1 MNHEY and CDR2 SVGAGI. V gave up 7 bases and J gave up 7 bases; unmatched junction bases: 5. The CDR3 extends over 14 amino acids. The DNA for the CDR3 is TGTGCCAGCAATTCGGACAGGGGGCGTGAAAAACTGTTTTTT. It codes for CASNSDRGREKLFF.

V usage is TRBV10-1 and J usage is TRBJ1-5, with D tentatively TRBD1 (6 bases). Germline V gene sequence: CDR1 WNHNN, CDR2 SYGVQD (reference sequence). This CDR3 contains 18 residues. Trimming cost V 0 bases and J 4 bases, with 19 bases left between them. CDR3 region: CASSESNRDRLGNQPQHF. CDR3 coding DNA: TGCGCCAGCAGTGAGTCGAATAGAGACAGGCTAGGAAATCAGCCCCAGCATTTT.

Here the CDR3 reads CASSLTGTTEAFF. CDR3 nucleotides: TGTGCCAGCAGCTTAACAGGGACGACTGAAGCTTTCTTT. This chain joins TRBV2 and TRBJ1-1; a weak D match, TRBD1 (6 bases). CDR3 length: 13 residues. Trimming took 6 bases from V and 5 from J, leaving 13 bases between them. Per germline, CDR1 SNHLY and CDR2 FYNNEI.

This chain connects TRBV5-1 to TRBJ2-3; D is possibly TRBD2 (7 bases). The CDR3 is made up of 17 amino acids. Germline CDR1 reads SGHRS; CDR2 reads YFSETQ. V lost 2 bases and J 5 bases, leaving 21 bases between the germline ends. In nucleotides, the CDR3 is TGCGCCAGCAGCTTCTTTCCTGGCGGGGGCGCGGGAGATACGCAGTATTTT. Translating gives CASSFFPGGGAGDTQYF.

This clone has ten or more counts. V is TRBV5-4 and J is TRBJ2-1; TRBD1 matches at 8 bases. The CDR3 runs 17 residues. Germline trimming cut 2 bases from V and 1 base from J; bases unmatched to any gene: 8. Per germline, CDR1 SGHNT and CDR2 YYREEE (reference sequence). DNA of the CDR3: TGTGCCAGCAGCTTCAGGGGGCGGGCGGTTTCCTACAATGAGCAGTTCTTC. This sequence encodes CASSFRGRAVSYNEQFF. Together with reference TRBV5-4 and TRBJ2-1, the CDR3 gives the full variable domain: ETGVTQSPTHLIKTRGQQVTLRCSSQSGHNTVSWYQQALGQGPQFIFQYYREEENGRGNFPPRFSGLQFPNYSSELNVNALELDDSALYLCASSFRGRAVSYNEQFFGPGTRLTVL.

The chain joins TRBV27 to TRBJ2-1; 7 bases line up with TRBD2. Germline values: CDR1 MNHEY, CDR2 SMNVEV (reference sequence). CDR3 length equals 16 residues. V shed 2 bases, J shed 1 base, and the junction held 5 bases outside the gene matches. This CDR3 reads CASSLPSGGSYNEQFF. In DNA form, the CDR3 reads TGTGCCAGCAGTTTACCCTCCGGGGGGTCCTACAATGAGCAGTTCTTC.

Only a few counts were recorded for this clone. This rearrangement joins TRBV3-1 (or the pseudogene TRBV3-2) to TRBJ1-6; TRBD1 aligns across 9 bases. CDR1 and CDR2 (germline): LGHDT, YNNKEL (reference sequence). The V and J ends lost 1 base and 8 bases, in that order; junction bases with no gene match: 3. The length of the CDR3 is 15 residues. CDR3 nucleotide sequence: TGTGCCAGCAGCCAAGGCGGACAGGGGTATTCACCCCTCCACTTT. Protein product: CASSQGGQGYSPLHF.

This chain links TRBV9 with TRBJ2-1; D may be TRBD2 (6 bases). With 2 bases removed from V and 0 bases from J, the gap between germline ends came to 9 bases. The CDR3 consists of 15 residues. Germline-derived CDR1 and CDR2 are SGDLS and YYNGEE. The CDR3 loop is CASSVVSGSYNEQFF. Written as DNA, the CDR3 is TGTGCCAGCAGCGTCGTTAGCGGCTCCTACAATGAGCAGTTCTTC.

The rearrangement uses TRBV30 and TRBJ1-1; D unresolved. This CDR3 region has 14 residues. Between the trimmed V and J ends, which lost 0 bases and 3 bases, there was a span of 11 bases. The V gene's germline CDR1 is GTSNPN and CDR2 SVGIG (reference sequence). CDR3 DNA: TGTGCCTGGAGTGTACATCGGGGTGACACTGAAGCTTTCTTT. This gives the protein CAWSVHRGDTEAFF.

The chain combines TRBV15 with TRBJ2-7, with 7 bases lining up with TRBD1. The germline V gene has CDR1 LNHNV and CDR2 YYDKDF (reference sequence). The length of the CDR3 is 15 residues. V shed 2 bases, J shed 7 bases, and the junction held 11 bases outside the gene matches. Here the CDR3 reads CATSRPGQQRIEQYF. As DNA, the CDR3 is TGTGCCACCAGCAGACCGGGACAGCAAAGAATTGAGCAGTACTTC. Full variable domain (rest looked up from reference TRBV15 and TRBJ2-7): DAMVIQNPRYQVTQFGKPVTLSCSQTLNHNVMYWYQQKSSQAPKLLFHYYDKDFNNEADTPDNFQSRRPNTSFCFLDIRSPGLGDTAMYLCATSRPGQQRIEQYFGPGTRLTVT.

Only one count was recorded for this clone. This rearrangement joins TRBV7-6 to TRBJ2-3; the match to TRBD2 covers 7 bases. The V gene's germline CDR1 is SGHVS and CDR2 FNYEAQ. There are 18 residues in the CDR3. J lost 6 bases, V lost 0 bases, and 15 bases had no gene match. The CDR3 nucleotides are TGTGCCAGCAGCTTAGCCGTAGAAGGAGCGGGGTTAGAGGATACGCAGTATTTT. As protein: CASSLAVEGAGLEDTQYF.